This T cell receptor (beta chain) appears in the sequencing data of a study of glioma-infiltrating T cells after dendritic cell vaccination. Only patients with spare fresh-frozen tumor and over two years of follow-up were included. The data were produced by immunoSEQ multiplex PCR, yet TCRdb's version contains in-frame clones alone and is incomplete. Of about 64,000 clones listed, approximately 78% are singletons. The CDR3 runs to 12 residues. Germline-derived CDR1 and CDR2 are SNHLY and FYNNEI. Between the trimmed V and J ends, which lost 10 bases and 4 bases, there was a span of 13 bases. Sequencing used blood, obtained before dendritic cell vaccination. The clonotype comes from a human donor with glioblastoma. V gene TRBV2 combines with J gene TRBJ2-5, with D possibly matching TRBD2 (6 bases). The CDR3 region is CATLTEGETQYF. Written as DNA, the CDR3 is TGTGCCACCCTGACGGAGGGAGAGACCCAGTACTTC.